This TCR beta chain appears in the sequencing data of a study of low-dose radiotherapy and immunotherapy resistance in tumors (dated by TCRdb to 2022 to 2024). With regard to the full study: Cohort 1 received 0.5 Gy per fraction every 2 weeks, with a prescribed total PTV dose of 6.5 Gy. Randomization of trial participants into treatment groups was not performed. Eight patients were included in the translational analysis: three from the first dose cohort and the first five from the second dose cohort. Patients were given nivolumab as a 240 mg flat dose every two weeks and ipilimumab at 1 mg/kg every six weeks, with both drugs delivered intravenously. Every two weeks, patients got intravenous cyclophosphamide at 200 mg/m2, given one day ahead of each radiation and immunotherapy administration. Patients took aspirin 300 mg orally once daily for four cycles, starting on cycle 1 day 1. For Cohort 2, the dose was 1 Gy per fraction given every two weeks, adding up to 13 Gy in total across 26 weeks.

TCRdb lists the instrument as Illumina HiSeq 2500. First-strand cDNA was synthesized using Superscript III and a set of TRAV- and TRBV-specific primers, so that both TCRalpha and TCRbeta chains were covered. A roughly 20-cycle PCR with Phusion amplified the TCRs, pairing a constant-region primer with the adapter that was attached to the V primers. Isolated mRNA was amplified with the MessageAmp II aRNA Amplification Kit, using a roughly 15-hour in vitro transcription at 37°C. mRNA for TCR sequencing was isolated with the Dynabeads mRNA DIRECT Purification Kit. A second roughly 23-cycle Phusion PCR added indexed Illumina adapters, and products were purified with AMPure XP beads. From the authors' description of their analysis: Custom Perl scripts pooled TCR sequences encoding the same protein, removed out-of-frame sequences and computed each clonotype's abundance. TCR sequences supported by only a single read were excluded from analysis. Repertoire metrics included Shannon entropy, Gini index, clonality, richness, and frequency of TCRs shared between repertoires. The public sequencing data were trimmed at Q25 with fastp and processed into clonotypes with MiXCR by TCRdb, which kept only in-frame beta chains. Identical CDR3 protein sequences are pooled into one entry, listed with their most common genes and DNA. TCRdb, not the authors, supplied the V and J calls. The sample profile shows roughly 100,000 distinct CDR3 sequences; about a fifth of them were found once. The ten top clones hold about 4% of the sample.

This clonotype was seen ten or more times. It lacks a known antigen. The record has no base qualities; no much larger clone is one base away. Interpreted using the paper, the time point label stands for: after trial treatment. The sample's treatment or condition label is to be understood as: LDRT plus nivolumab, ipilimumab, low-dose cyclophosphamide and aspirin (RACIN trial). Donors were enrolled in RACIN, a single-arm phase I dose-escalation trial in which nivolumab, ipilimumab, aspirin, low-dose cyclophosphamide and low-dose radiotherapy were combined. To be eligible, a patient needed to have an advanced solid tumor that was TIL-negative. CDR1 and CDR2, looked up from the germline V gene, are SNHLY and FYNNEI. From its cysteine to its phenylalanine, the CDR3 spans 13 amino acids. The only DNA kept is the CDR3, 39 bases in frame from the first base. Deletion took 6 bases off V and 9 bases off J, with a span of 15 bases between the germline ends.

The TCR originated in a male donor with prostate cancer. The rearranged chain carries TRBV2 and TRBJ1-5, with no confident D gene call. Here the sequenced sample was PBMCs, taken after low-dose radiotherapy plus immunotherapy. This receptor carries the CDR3 CASRADSARPQHF. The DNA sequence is TGTGCCAGCAGGGCCGATTCCGCCCGGCCCCAGCATTTT.